A single sample is the source of the 28 T cell receptor beta chains below, sequenced in a study of CD8 T cells in Susac syndrome. RNA totalling about 0.5 to 1 ug underwent reverse transcription with random hexamers. TCRdb reprocessed the immunoSEQ multiplex PCR reads with MiXCR, giving one entry per CDR3 protein. The table includes 150,000 or so distinct CDR3 sequences, about 90% detected once. The specimen was CD4+ T cells from PBMCs. These receptors were taken from a human donor in good health.

V and J are TRBV19 and TRBJ2-1; TRBD1 matches at 7 bases. The trim removed 1 base at V and 5 bases at J, leaving 2 bases unmatched. CDR3 length: 14 residues. The germline V gene has CDR1 LNHDA and CDR2 SQIVND (reference sequence). In DNA, the CDR3 is TGTGCCAGTAGTATAGTTCAGGGGGACAATGAGCAGTTCTTC. It translates to CASSIVQGDNEQFF.

The V call is TRBV3-1, the J call TRBJ1-1; D not certain. Germline V gives CDR1 LGHDT, CDR2 YNNKEL (reference sequence). The germline V and J ends were trimmed by 4 bases and 7 bases, with 13 bases remaining between them. The CDR3 is 13 residues long. CDR3 protein: CASSRTDPSEAFF. CDR3 sequence (DNA): TGTGCCAGCAGCCGTACAGATCCGAGTGAAGCTTTCTTT.

The CDR3 sequence: CAISGGTRSTDTQYF. The CDR3 DNA is TGTGCCATCAGTGGGGGGACACGAAGCACAGATACGCAGTATTTT. This chain joins TRBV10-3 and TRBJ2-3, with D possibly TRBD1 on 6 matching bases. V lost 4 bases to trimming and J lost 0 bases, with 11 bases between them. The CDR3 extends over 15 amino acids. Germline V lookup: CDR1 ENHRY, CDR2 SYGVKD.

CDR3 nucleotide sequence: TGTGCCAGCAGCTCCTCTAGCGGGGGGGCTCCTCTCACAGATACGCAGTATTTT. This translates into CASSSSSGGAPLTDTQYF. This chain links TRBV7-9 with TRBJ2-3; 12 bases agree with TRBD2. CDR1 is SEHNR and CDR2 is FQNEAQ in the germline V gene (reference sequence). V lost 4 bases to trimming and J lost 2 bases; unmatched junction nucleotides: 10. The CDR3 extends over 18 amino acids. Filled out from reference TRBV7-9 and TRBJ2-3, the complete variable domain reads DTGVSQNPRHKITKRGQNVTFRCDPISEHNRLYWYRQTLGQGPEFLTYFQNEAQLEKSRLLSDRFSAERPKGSFSTLEIQRTEQGDSAMYLCASSSSSGGAPLTDTQYFGPGTRLTVL.

CDR3 loop: CASSVGDRGPYEQYF. In DNA form, the CDR3 reads TGTGCCAGCAGCGTAGGGGACAGGGGACCCTACGAGCAGTACTTC. The chain employs TRBV9 and TRBJ2-7, with 10 positions matching TRBD1. The CDR3 is made up of 15 amino acids. Germline CDR1 reads SGDLS; CDR2 reads YYNGEE. V dropped 0 bases and J dropped 2; count of bases not matched to a gene: 2. The full variable domain, rest sourced from reference TRBV9 and TRBJ2-7, is DSGVTQTPKHLITATGQRVTLRCSPRSGDLSVYWYQQSLDQGLQFLIQYYNGEERAKGNILERFSAQQFPDLHSELNLSSLELGDSALYFCASSVGDRGPYEQYFGPGTRLTVT.

The V call is TRBV7-2, the J call TRBJ2-1; 8 positions match TRBD2. Germline V gene data show CDR1 as SGHTA and CDR2 as FQGNSA. V was pared by 0 bases and J by 6 bases, with 7 bases of the junction left unmatched. The CDR3 sequence is 16 residues long. The chain's CDR3 is CASSLALSSGGNEQFF. CDR3 nucleotides: TGTGCCAGCAGCTTAGCGCTAAGCAGCGGGGGCAATGAGCAGTTCTTC.

The chain links TRBV5-1 to TRBJ2-5; D perhaps matches TRBD2 (5 bases). Germline V gene data show CDR1 as SGHRS and CDR2 as YFSETQ. The CDR3 runs to 15 residues. Between the trimmed V and J ends, which lost 2 bases and 4 bases, there was a span of 15 bases. In nucleotides, the CDR3 is TGCGCCAGCAGCTTAGCGGCCATGGAAGGAGAGACCCAGTACTTC. Protein product: CASSLAAMEGETQYF.

The rearrangement links TRBV20-1 to TRBJ2-7, with 7 bases identical to TRBD1. The ends lost 6 bases at V and 4 bases at J; junction bases unmatched: 6. The CDR3 has 12 amino acids. Germline-derived CDR1 and CDR2 are DFQATT and SNEGSKA (reference sequence). CDR3 sequence reads: CSAETGRYEQYF. CDR3 sequence (DNA): TGCAGTGCAGAGACAGGGAGATACGAGCAGTACTTC.

This chain links TRBV19 with TRBJ1-5, with 11 bases identical to TRBD1. V lost 4 bases and J lost 4; bases outside the gene matches: 3. The CDR3 spans 15 residues. Germline CDR1 is LNHDA and CDR2 is SQIVND (reference sequence). The CDR3: CASSTGQGANQPQHF. CDR3 nucleotide sequence: TGTGCCAGTAGTACCGGACAGGGGGCGAATCAGCCCCAGCATTTT.

This chain connects TRBV12-3 or TRBV12-4 to TRBJ1-2; possible D gene TRBD1, 6 bases. This CDR3 spans 14 amino acids. Trimming took 5 bases from V and 4 from J, leaving 14 bases between them. The CDR3 coding sequence is TGTGCCAGCAGTCATCAACAGGGTGGCTATGGCTACACCTTC. This encodes CASSHQQGGYGYTF.

As DNA, the CDR3 is TGTGCCAGCAGCTTAGTGCCTCATGAAGCTTTCTTT. Translated, it gives CASSLVPHEAFF. The gene calls are TRBV7-9 and TRBJ1-1, with no clear D. This CDR3 region has 12 residues. From germline, CDR1 is SEHNR and CDR2 FQNEAQ (reference sequence). V was clipped by 1 base and J by 7 bases, with 7 bases between them.

The gene calls are TRBV28 and TRBJ1-1; a weak D match, TRBD1 (5 bases). The V end was cut by 2 bases, the J end by 4 bases, with 11 bases between. The germline CDR1 and CDR2 sequences are MDHEN and SYDVKM. This CDR3 spans 14 amino acids. The CDR3 DNA follows: TGTGCCAGCAGTTTAGATGGGGCACGCACTGAAGCTTTCTTT. This sequence encodes CASSLDGARTEAFF.

This chain's CDR3 is CASRYTGTSGDEQYF. The CDR3 DNA is TGCGCCAGCAGGTATACCGGGACTAGCGGGGACGAGCAGTACTTC. The chain uses TRBV5-1 and TRBJ2-7, with 13 bases matching TRBD2. This CDR3 spans 15 amino acids. Germline loops: CDR1 SGHRS, CDR2 YFSETQ. J lost 5 bases, V lost 5 bases, and 7 bases had no gene match. The full variable domain, in which reference TRBV5-1 and TRBJ2-7 provide the parts outside the CDR3, is KAGVTQTPRYLIKTRGQQVTLSCSPISGHRSVSWYQQTPGQGLQFLFEYFSETQRNKGNFPGRFSGRQFSNSRSEMNVSTLELGDSALYLCASRYTGTSGDEQYFGPGTRLTVT.

The chain couples TRBV30 to TRBJ1-6; 7 bases match TRBD1. With 4 bases clipped from V and 5 bases from J, the junction kept 5 bases outside the gene matches. The germline CDR1 and CDR2 sequences are GTSNPN and SVGIG (reference sequence). There are 14 residues in the CDR3. CDR3: CAWTRDSNNSPLHF. CDR3 in DNA: TGTGCCTGGACCCGGGACAGTAATAATTCACCCCTCCACTTT.

This chain connects TRBV2 to TRBJ2-5, with TRBD1 identical over 7 bases. J gave up 2 bases and V 0 bases, and 9 bases lay outside the gene matches. Germline CDR1 and CDR2: SNHLY and FYNNEI. CDR3 size: 17 residues. The CDR3 nucleotides are TGTGCCAGCAGTGAAGCGCCATTTCGGACAGGACAAGAGACCCAGTACTTC. As protein: CASSEAPFRTGQETQYF. The variable domain in full, completed from reference TRBV2 and TRBJ2-5, reads EPEVTQTPSHQVTQMGQEVILRCVPISNHLYFYWYRQILGQKVEFLVSFYNNEISEKSEIFDDQFSVERPDGSNFTLKIRSTKLEDSAMYFCASSEAPFRTGQETQYFGPGTRLLVL.

V is TRBV6-5 and J is TRBJ2-1; TRBD2 matches 10 bases. The CDR3 has 14 residues. The germline V gene encodes CDR1 MNHEY and CDR2 SVGAGI. The junction had 5 bases not matched to a gene; V was cut back by 6 bases and J by 6 bases. The CDR3 DNA reads TGTGCCAGCAGAAGCGGGGGGGCCTTCAATGAGCAGTTCTTC. It translates to CASRSGGAFNEQFF.

This rearrangement joins TRBV27 to TRBJ1-6, with 7 bases aligning to TRBD1. From germline, CDR1 is MNHEY and CDR2 SMNVEV (reference sequence). The CDR3 is 15 residues long. The V gene end was trimmed by 4 bases and the J gene end by 10 bases; junction bases not matched to a gene: 10. CDR3 sequence (DNA): TGTGCCAGCAGTTCCAGACAGGGTGCGGTCTCACCCCTCCACTTT. The encoded protein is CASSSRQGAVSPLHF.

The rearrangement joins TRBV11-2 to TRBJ2-2, with D perhaps TRBD1 (5 bases). Germline V gene data show CDR1 as SGHAT and CDR2 as FQNNGV. The CDR3 consists of 17 residues. V gave up 4 bases and J gave up 0 bases, with 15 bases separating them. The CDR3 nucleotides read TGTGCCAGCAGCTCATTCGGTGGGGCCGCGAACACCGGGGAGCTGTTTTTT. Amino acids: CASSSFGGAANTGELFF.

The chain recombines TRBV10-3 with TRBJ2-7; perhaps TRBD2 as D (6 bases). Germline V CDR1 and CDR2: ENHRY, SYGVKD. V was clipped by 6 bases and J by 5 bases, with 20 bases between them. The CDR3 runs to 15 residues. CDR3 nucleotides: TGTGCCATCAGGGGGTGGCGGGACGTCGACGACGAGCAGTACTTC. Translating gives CAIRGWRDVDDEQYF.

The V call is TRBV20-1, the J call TRBJ1-5; 10 nucleotides match TRBD1. The germline gives CDR1 DFQATT, CDR2 SNEGSKA (reference sequence). Trimming took 5 bases from V and 5 from J; bases not matched to a gene: 9. The CDR3 has 15 residues. Written as DNA, the CDR3 is TGCAGTGCTTTAAGGGGGACAGGGGACGATCAGCCCCAGCATTTT. Translation gives CSALRGTGDDQPQHF.

This chain uses TRBV29-1 with TRBJ2-6; 7 bases are shared with TRBD1. Trimming removed 5 bases from V and 0 bases from J; junction bases left unmatched: 4. This CDR3 contains 15 residues. Germline V lookup: CDR1 SQVTM, CDR2 ANQGSEA. The CDR3 bases are TGCAGCGTTATGGGACAGCCCTCTGGGGCCAACGTCCTGACTTTC. This gives the protein CSVMGQPSGANVLTF.

The chain couples TRBV28 to TRBJ1-1; the D gene is possibly TRBD1 (6 bases). This CDR3 spans 15 amino acids. Deletions cut 5 bases from V and 1 base from J, with 14 bases between. CDR1 and CDR2 from the germline V gene are MDHEN and SYDVKM. CDR3: CASSPGTRGNTEAFF. The CDR3 DNA is TGTGCCAGCAGTCCCGGGACAAGGGGGAACACTGAAGCTTTCTTT.

V is TRBV7-2 and J is TRBJ2-5; a weak D match, TRBD2 (5 bases). V gave up 5 bases and J gave up 6 bases, with 19 bases separating them. Per the germline V gene, CDR1 is SGHTA and CDR2 is FQGNSA. CDR3 length: 15 residues. CDR3 residues: CASSLLGKGLKTQYF. The CDR3 DNA sequence: TGTGCCAGCAGCCTCCTCGGGAAAGGGCTGAAGACCCAGTACTTC.

This chain connects TRBV7-9 to TRBJ1-1; D unclear. V lost 5 bases and J 10 bases, leaving 14 bases between the germline ends. This CDR3 comprises 12 residues. CDR1 and CDR2 from the germline V gene are SEHNR and FQNEAQ (reference sequence). The CDR3 here is CASSPGPGGAFF. As DNA, the CDR3 is TGTGCCAGCAGCCCTGGGCCAGGCGGAGCTTTCTTT.

This clonotype was detected once. The chain has TRBV5-1 and TRBJ1-2, with D unresolved. V lost 4 bases to trimming and J lost 4 bases, with 17 bases between them. The CDR3 has 15 amino acids. Germline CDR1 and CDR2: SGHRS and YFSETQ. The CDR3, as DNA: TGCGCCAGCAGCCGCGGAGTCGATTATGGCTATGGCTACACCTTC. Translating it yields CASSRGVDYGYGYTF.

The rearrangement joins TRBV11-2 to TRBJ1-2; 12 nucleotides align to TRBD1. The germline V gene has CDR1 SGHAT and CDR2 FQNNGV. Trimming at V came to 5 bases and at J to 2 bases, leaving 12 bases not matched to a gene. The CDR3 consists of 18 residues. CDR3 nucleotides: TGTGCCAGCAGCAAATATCCCGGGACAGGGGGCCCGAACTATGGCTACACCTTC. Translation: CASSKYPGTGGPNYGYTF.

V is TRBV7-9 and J is TRBJ1-4, with D possibly TRBD1 on 5 matching bases. This CDR3 is built from 15 residues. With 4 bases removed from V and 8 bases from J, the gap between germline ends came to 17 bases. CDR1 and CDR2 (germline): SEHNR, FQNEAQ (reference sequence). Here the CDR3 reads CASSSGTARVEKLFF. CDR3 DNA: TGTGCCAGCAGCTCCGGGACTGCCAGGGTGGAAAAACTGTTTTTT. The full variable domain, completed using reference TRBV7-9 and TRBJ1-4, is DTGVSQNPRHKITKRGQNVTFRCDPISEHNRLYWYRQTLGQGPEFLTYFQNEAQLEKSRLLSDRFSAERPKGSFSTLEIQRTEQGDSAMYLCASSSGTARVEKLFFGSGTQLSVL.

DNA of the CDR3: TGTGCCAGCAGTTACATCCGGGACAGCTCCTACGAGCAGTACTTC. Translated, it gives CASSYIRDSSYEQYF. J is TRBJ2-7 and V is TRBV6-2 or TRBV6-3; 7 bases are shared with TRBD1. The CDR3 totals 15 residues. V was clipped by 2 bases and J by 0 bases; unmatched bases: 4. Germline-derived CDR1 and CDR2 are MNHEY and SVGEGT.